This TCR beta chain was profiled in a study of regulatory T cells in long-lasting Graves disease. In building TCR beta libraries, iRepertoire HTBI primers were used together with Arm-PCR of CDR3 regions. MiXCR, applied by TCRdb to the multiplex PCR reads, yields one record per CDR3 protein. The data contain roughly 380,000 distinct CDR3 sequences, 15% of them singletons. CDR3 length: 12 amino acids. The ends lost 8 bases at V and 7 bases at J; junction bases unmatched: 3. Germline values: CDR1 SGHKS, CDR2 YYEKEE (reference sequence). Study-wide results and caveats: Under persistent disease, TRBV28, TRBJ1-2 and TRBJ2-5 were used preferentially.

The time point denotes: newly diagnosed GD, antithyroid drugs for less than 3 months. RNA from PBMCs was the source of the TCR library. Criteria from the American Thyroid Association guidelines were applied to diagnose Graves' disease. This clonotype has at least ten counts. The antigen is undetermined. The rearrangement uses TRBV5-5 and TRBJ1-5, with 10 positions matching TRBD1. The source is a female donor with Graves disease. This sample comprised peripheral blood mononuclear cells (PBMCs), obtained at new diagnosis, from a patient treated with antithyroid drugs. The CDR3 region has the DNA TGTGCCAGTGGGACAGGGGAGCAGCCCCAGCATTTT. Its protein product is CASGTGEQPQHF.